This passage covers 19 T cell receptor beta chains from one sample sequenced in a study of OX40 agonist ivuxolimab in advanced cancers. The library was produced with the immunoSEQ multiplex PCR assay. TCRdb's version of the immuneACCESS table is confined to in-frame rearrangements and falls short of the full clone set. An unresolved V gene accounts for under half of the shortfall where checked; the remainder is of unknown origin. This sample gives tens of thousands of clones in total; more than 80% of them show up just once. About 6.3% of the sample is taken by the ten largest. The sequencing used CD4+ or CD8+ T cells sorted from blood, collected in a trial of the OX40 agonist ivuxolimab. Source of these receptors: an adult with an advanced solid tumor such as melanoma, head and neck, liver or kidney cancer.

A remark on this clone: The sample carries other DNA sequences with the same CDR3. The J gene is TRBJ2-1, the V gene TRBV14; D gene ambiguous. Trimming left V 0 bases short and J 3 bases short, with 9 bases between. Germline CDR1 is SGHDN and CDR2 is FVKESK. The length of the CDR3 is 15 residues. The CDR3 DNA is TGTGCCAGCAGCCAAGATACGGGTCTCTACAATGAGCAGTTCTTC. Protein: CASSQDTGLYNEQFF.

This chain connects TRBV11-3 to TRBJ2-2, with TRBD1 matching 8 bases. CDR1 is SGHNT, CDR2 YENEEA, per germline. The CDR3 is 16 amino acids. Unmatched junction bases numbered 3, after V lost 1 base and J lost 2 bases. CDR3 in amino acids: CASSLGGQANTGELFF. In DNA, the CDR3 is TGTGCCAGCAGCTTAGGGGGACAGGCCAACACCGGGGAGCTGTTTTTT. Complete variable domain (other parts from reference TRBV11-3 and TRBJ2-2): EAGVVQSPRYKIIEKKQPVAFWCNPISGHNTLYWYLQNLGQGPELLIRYENEEAVDDSQLPKDRFSAERLKGVDSTLKIQPAELGDSAVYLCASSLGGQANTGELFFGEGSRLTVL.

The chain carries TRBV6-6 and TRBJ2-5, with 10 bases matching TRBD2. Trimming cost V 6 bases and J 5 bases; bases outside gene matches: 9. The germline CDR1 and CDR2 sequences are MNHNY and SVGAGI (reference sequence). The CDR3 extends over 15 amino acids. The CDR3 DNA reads TGTGCCAGCAGCTACAGCGGGAGGGAGCGGGAGACCCAGTACTTC. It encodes CASSYSGRERETQYF.

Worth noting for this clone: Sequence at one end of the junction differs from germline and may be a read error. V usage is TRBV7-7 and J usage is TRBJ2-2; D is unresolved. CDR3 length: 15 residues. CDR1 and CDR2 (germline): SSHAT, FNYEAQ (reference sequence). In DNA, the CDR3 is TGTGCTAGCAGCTTAGATACCCGTACGGCCGGGGAGCTGTTTTTT. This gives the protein CASSLDTRTAGELFF.

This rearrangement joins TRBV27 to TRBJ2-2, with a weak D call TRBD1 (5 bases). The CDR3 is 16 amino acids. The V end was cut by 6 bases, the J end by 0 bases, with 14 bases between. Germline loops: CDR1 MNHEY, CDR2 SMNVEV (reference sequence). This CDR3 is CASSLPDRSNTGELFF. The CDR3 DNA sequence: TGTGCCAGCAGCTTACCCGACAGATCGAACACCGGGGAGCTGTTTTTT.

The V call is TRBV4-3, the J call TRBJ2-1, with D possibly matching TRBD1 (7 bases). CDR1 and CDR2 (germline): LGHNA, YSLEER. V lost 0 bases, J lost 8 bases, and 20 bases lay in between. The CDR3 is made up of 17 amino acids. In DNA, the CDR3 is TGCGCCAGCAGCCAAGACAGTGGCGGGGACAGAATCGATGAGCAGTTCTTC. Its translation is CASSQDSGGDRIDEQFF.

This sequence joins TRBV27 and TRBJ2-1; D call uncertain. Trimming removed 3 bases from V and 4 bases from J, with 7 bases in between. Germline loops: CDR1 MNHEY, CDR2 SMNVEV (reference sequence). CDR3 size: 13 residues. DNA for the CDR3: TGTGCCAGCAGTTTCAACGGTTACAATGAGCAGTTCTTC. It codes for CASSFNGYNEQFF.

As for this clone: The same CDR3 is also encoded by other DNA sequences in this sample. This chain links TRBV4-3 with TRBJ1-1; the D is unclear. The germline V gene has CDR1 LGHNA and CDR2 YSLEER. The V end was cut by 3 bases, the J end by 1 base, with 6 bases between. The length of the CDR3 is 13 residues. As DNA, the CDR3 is TGCGCCAGCAGCCAGGTAAAGAACACTGAAGCTTTCTTT. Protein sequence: CASSQVKNTEAFF.

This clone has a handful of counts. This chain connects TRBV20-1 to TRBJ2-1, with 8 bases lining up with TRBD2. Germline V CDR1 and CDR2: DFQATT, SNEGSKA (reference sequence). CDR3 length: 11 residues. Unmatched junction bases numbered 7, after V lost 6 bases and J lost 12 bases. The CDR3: CSAPGGGGQFF. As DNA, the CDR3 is TGCAGTGCCCCCGGGGGGGGCGGGCAGTTCTTC.

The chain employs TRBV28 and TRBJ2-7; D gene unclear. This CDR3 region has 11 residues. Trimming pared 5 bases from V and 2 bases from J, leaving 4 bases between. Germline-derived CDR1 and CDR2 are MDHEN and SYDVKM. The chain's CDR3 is CASSETYEQYF. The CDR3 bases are TGTGCCAGCAGTGAAACCTACGAGCAGTACTTC.

This CDR3 reads CASSFREKETQYF. The CDR3 nucleotides are TGTGCCAGCAGTTTTAGAGAGAAAGAGACCCAGTACTTC. The chain employs TRBV28 and TRBJ2-5; D uncertain. With 3 bases removed from V and 3 bases from J, the gap between germline ends came to 8 bases. Germline V lookup: CDR1 MDHEN, CDR2 SYDVKM. The CDR3 runs 13 residues.

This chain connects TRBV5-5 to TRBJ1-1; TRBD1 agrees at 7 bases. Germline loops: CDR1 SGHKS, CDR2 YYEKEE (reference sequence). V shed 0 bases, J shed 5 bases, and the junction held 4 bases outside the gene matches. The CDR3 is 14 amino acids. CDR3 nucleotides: TGTGCCAGCAGCTTGGAAGGGACAGTAACTGAAGCTTTCTTT. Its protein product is CASSLEGTVTEAFF.

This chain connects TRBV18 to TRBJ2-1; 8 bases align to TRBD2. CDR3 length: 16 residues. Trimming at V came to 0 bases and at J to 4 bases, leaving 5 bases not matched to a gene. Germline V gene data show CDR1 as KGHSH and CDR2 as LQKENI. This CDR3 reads CASSPPGGGWYNEQFF. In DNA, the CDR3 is TGTGCCAGCTCACCACCCGGGGGGGGCTGGTACAATGAGCAGTTCTTC.

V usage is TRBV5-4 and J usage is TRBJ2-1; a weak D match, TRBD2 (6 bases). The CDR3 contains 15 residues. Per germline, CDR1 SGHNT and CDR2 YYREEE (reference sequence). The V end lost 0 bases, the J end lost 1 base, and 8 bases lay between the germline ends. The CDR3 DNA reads TGTGCCAGCAGCTTGGAACGGGAGTCCTACAATGAGCAGTTCTTC. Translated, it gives CASSLERESYNEQFF.

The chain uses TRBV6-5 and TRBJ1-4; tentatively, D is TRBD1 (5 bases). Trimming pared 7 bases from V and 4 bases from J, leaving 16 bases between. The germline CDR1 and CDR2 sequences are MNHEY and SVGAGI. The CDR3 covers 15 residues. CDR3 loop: CASKLEGANNEKLFF. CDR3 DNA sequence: TGTGCCAGCAAGCTTGAAGGGGCAAATAATGAAAAACTGTTTTTT.

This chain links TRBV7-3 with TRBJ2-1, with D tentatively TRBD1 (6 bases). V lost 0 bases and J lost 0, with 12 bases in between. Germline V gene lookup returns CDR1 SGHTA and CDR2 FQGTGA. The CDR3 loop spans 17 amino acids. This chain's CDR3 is CASSLTGQGSSYNEQFF. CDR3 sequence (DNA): TGTGCCAGCAGCTTAACTGGTCAGGGGAGCTCCTACAATGAGCAGTTCTTC.

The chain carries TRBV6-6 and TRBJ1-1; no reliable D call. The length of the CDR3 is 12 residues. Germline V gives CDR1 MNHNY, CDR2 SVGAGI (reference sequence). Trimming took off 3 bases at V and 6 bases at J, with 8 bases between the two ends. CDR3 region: CASSYVGAEAFF. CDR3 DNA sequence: TGTGCCAGCAGTTATGTCGGGGCTGAAGCTTTCTTT.

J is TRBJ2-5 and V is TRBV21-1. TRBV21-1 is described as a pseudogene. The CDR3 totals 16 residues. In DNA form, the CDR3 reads TGTGCCAGCAGAAAAGGGGGGGCGACCCCCCAAGAGACCCAGTACTTC. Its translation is CASRKGGATPQETQYF.

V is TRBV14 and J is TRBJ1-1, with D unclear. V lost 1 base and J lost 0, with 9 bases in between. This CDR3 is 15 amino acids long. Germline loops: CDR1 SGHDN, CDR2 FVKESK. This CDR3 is CASSQVRAVNTEAFF. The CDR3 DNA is TGTGCCAGCAGCCAAGTACGGGCGGTGAACACTGAAGCTTTCTTT.